Listed here are 30 T cell receptor beta chains from one sample, sequenced in a study of blood T cells in healthy people across ages. For the second PCR, which ran for about 7 to 11 cycles, a sample-barcoded 5' primer and a J-beta primer mix were used. TCRdb re-analysed the 5' RACE reads in MiXCR, keeping a single row per CDR3 protein. The sample consists of approximately 810,000 distinct CDR3 sequences, more than 25% of them appearing once. The source material was blood. These receptor sequences come from a woman of 80 years or more in good health.

This clonotype came up many times. This chain uses TRBV4-3 with TRBJ2-6; D is possibly TRBD1 or TRBD2 (5 bases each). The CDR3 totals 21 residues. Trimming stripped 2 bases from V and 0 bases from J, with 23 bases between. The germline V gene has CDR1 LGHNA and CDR2 YSLEER. The CDR3 reads CASSQSQTGQAMSSGANVLTF. The CDR3 nucleotides read TGCGCCAGCAGCCAATCTCAAACGGGGCAGGCCATGAGCTCTGGGGCCAACGTCCTGACTTTC.

Ten or more counts support this clonotype. This chain connects TRBV7-9 to TRBJ2-4; D gene ambiguous. The CDR3 loop spans 15 amino acids. Germline values: CDR1 SEHNR, CDR2 FQNEAQ (reference sequence). The V and J ends lost 6 bases and 0 bases respectively, with 12 bases between them. CDR3 bases: TGTGCCAGCAGTCAATATACAGTAGCCAAAAACATTCAGTACTTC. This gives the protein CASSQYTVAKNIQYF.

A note on this clonotype: The junction and the germline gene differ at one end; a read error may be behind it. The chain links TRBV7-2 to TRBJ2-2, with D perhaps matching TRBD1 (7 bases). Germline V gene data show CDR1 as SGHTA and CDR2 as FQGNSA. This CDR3 has 16 amino acids. CDR3 bases: TGTGCCAGCAGGAGGCAGGGACAGCAGAACACCGGGGGGCTGTTTTTT. Encoded protein: CASRRQGQQNTGGLFF.

In its sample, this clonotype was seen once. The V call is TRBV27, the J call TRBJ2-1, with 9 bases identical to TRBD2. After removal of 3 bases from V and 9 bases from J, the junction contained 3 bases not matched to a gene. CDR3 length equals 13 residues. Germline values: CDR1 MNHEY, CDR2 SMNVEV (reference sequence). The CDR3 loop reads CASSFAGGSEQFF. CDR3 DNA sequence: TGTGCCAGCAGTTTTGCGGGAGGGAGTGAGCAGTTCTTC.

This clonotype has ten or more counts. A read error may explain this, as a much larger clone is one base away. The rearrangement links TRBV9 to TRBJ2-3; D could derive from TRBD1 or TRBD2 (6 bases each). The length of the CDR3 is 14 residues. Germline loops: CDR1 SGDLS, CDR2 YYNGEE. V lost 0 bases, J lost 4 bases, and 9 bases lay in between. CDR3 protein: CASSVGGAADTQYF. CDR3 DNA: TGTGCCAGCAGCGTAGGGGGGGCGGCAGATACGCAGTATTTT.

A word on this clonotype: A much larger clone lies a single base off, so this may be a read error. The CDR3 DNA reads as TGTGCCGGCAGTCCGGACAGGGCTGGGGAGACCCAGTACTTC. The encoded protein is CAGSPDRAGETQYF. This chain joins TRBV2 and TRBJ2-5; 8 bases align to TRBD1. The CDR3 runs to 14 residues. CDR1 is SNHLY, CDR2 FYNNEI, per germline.

The rearrangement links TRBV6-1 to TRBJ1-1, with no clear D. This CDR3 contains 15 residues. Germline V gene sequence: CDR1 MNHNS, CDR2 SASEGT. V lost 2 bases and J lost 0, with 10 bases in between. The CDR3 loop reads CASSEWREVNTEAFF. The CDR3 nucleotides read TGTGCCAGCAGTGAATGGAGGGAGGTGAACACTGAAGCTTTCTTT.

The sample holds one count of this clonotype. The chain joins TRBV7-9 to TRBJ1-1, with no clear D. V dropped 1 base and J dropped 6 bases, with 18 bases sitting between them. This CDR3 has 16 residues. CDR1 and CDR2 (germline): SEHNR, FQNEAQ (reference sequence). The CDR3 DNA reads TGTGCCAGCAGCTTAGAGGGCTCGATGGGCTCCCCTGAAGCTTTCTTT. It translates to CASSLEGSMGSPEAFF.

This clonotype was seen repeatedly, ten times or more. The V gene is TRBV6-1, the J gene TRBJ2-1; a possible D gene is TRBD1 (8 bases). Germline V gene data show CDR1 as MNHNS and CDR2 as SASEGT. This CDR3 has 13 residues. The V gene lost 6 bases and the J gene lost 15 bases, with 21 bases spanning the gap. The chain's CDR3 is CASRNTLDREGFF. CDR3 bases: TGTGCCAGCAGGAATACCCTGGACAGGGAGGGGTTCTTC.

The rearrangement joins TRBV2 to TRBJ1-2; unclear D gene. The CDR3 sequence is 15 residues long. Germline CDR1 reads SNHLY; CDR2 reads FYNNEI. V was trimmed by 6 bases and J by 1 base, leaving 15 bases between them. CDR3 protein: CASRPGTSLNYGYTF. CDR3 DNA sequence: TGTGCCAGCAGACCTGGAACAAGTCTTAACTATGGCTACACCTTC.

Concerning this clonotype: A much larger clonotype is one base distant, so this may be a read error. The chain employs TRBV20-1 and TRBJ2-3, with D hard to call. The germline V gene encodes CDR1 DFQATT and CDR2 SNEGSKA (reference sequence). This CDR3 comprises 14 residues. The V and J ends lost 2 bases and 5 bases respectively, with 14 bases between them. The CDR3: CSARPPTLEDTQYF. The CDR3 bases are TGCAGTGCTAGACCCCCGACTTTGGAAGATACGCAGTATTTT.

Note on this clonotype: A read error is possible here, since a much larger clone lies one base away. V usage is TRBV29-1 and J usage is TRBJ2-3, with 7 bases fitting TRBD2. CDR3 length: 14 residues. Germline loops: CDR1 SQVTM, CDR2 ANQGSEA. Here the CDR3 reads CNVSGGSVTDTQYF. The CDR3 nucleotides are TGCAACGTTTCGGGAGGTTCGGTCACAGATACGCAGTATTTT.

There are many counts of this clonotype. The chain joins TRBV7-2 to TRBJ2-5, with D possibly called TRBD1 or TRBD2 (6 bases each). Between the trimmed V and J ends, which lost 0 bases and 5 bases, there was a span of 16 bases. CDR1 and CDR2 (germline): SGHTA, FQGNSA. This CDR3 is 16 amino acids long. The CDR3 protein is CASSLALTGGAETQYF. In DNA, the CDR3 is TGTGCCAGCAGCTTAGCGCTTACCGGGGGCGCGGAGACCCAGTACTTC.

This clonotype was seen once. The CDR3 DNA reads as TGCAGTGCTGGGGGCGCGGCTGAAGCTTTCTTT. This codes for CSAGGAAEAFF. The chain links TRBV20-1 to TRBJ1-1, with D possibly being TRBD1 (6 bases). CDR3 length: 11 amino acids. V was pared by 5 bases and J by 6 bases, with 10 bases between. The germline CDR1 and CDR2 sequences are DFQATT and SNEGSKA (reference sequence).

This clonotype turned up a few times. The chain combines TRBV6-5 with TRBJ1-2; D might be TRBD1 (6 bases). Looked up from germline, CDR1 is MNHEY and CDR2 is SVGAGI. The CDR3 runs 14 residues. V gave up 6 bases and J gave up 0 bases, with 11 bases separating them. CDR3 coding DNA: TGTGCCAGCAGAAAGGGGGAAGCTAACTATGGCTACACCTTC. Protein: CASRKGEANYGYTF.

With regard to this clonotype: A read error may be the cause here, since a much bigger clone is one base away. V and J are TRBV6-2 or TRBV6-3 and TRBJ2-1, with D maybe TRBD1 (6 bases). The V gene's germline CDR1 is MNHEY and CDR2 SVGEGT. V shed 6 bases and J shed 5 bases, with 11 bases lying between them. CDR3 size: 13 residues. The CDR3 here is CASRPAGDNEQFF. DNA of the CDR3: TGTGCCAGCAGGCCCGCAGGGGACAATGAGCAGTTCTTC.

This clonotype occurred a few times. The CDR3: CASSASGRNTEAFF. In nucleotides, the CDR3 is TGTGCCAGCAGCGCCTCAGGGAGGAACACTGAAGCTTTCTTT. The rearrangement uses TRBV7-2 and TRBJ1-1, with D tentatively TRBD1 (5 bases). The V end was cut by 5 bases, the J end by 1 base, with 11 bases between. Germline CDR1 is SGHTA and CDR2 is FQGNSA. The CDR3 is made up of 14 amino acids.

The rearrangement uses TRBV12-3 or TRBV12-4 and TRBJ1-4, with D maybe TRBD1 (6 bases). The CDR3 spans 14 residues. V lost 1 base and J 7 bases, leaving 10 bases between the germline ends. The CDR3: CASSLGGASEKLFF. CDR3 nucleotides: TGTGCCAGCAGTTTAGGGGGGGCGAGTGAAAAACTGTTTTTT.

This clonotype has ten or more counts. V and J are TRBV6-1 and TRBJ2-5; unclear D gene. This CDR3 comprises 10 residues. Trimming pared 8 bases from V and 3 bases from J, leaving 4 bases between. Germline V CDR1 and CDR2: MNHNS, SASEGT. CDR3 nucleotide sequence: TGTGCCAGCCGAAAAGAGACCCAGTACTTC. Protein: CASRKETQYF.

Comment on this clonotype: One end of the junction fails to match germline, which may point to a read error. The genes are TRBV27 and TRBJ2-3; 8 bases line up with TRBD2. The CDR3 covers 18 residues. CDR1 and CDR2 from the germline V gene are MNHEY and SMNVEV (reference sequence). CDR3: CAGSLRVAGGTGADTQYF. For the CDR3, the DNA is TGTGCCGGCAGTTTAAGGGTGGCGGGAGGCACCGGGGCAGATACGCAGTATTTT.

Only a few counts were recorded for this clonotype. The chain carries TRBV2 and TRBJ2-2; D possibly matches TRBD1 or TRBD2 (5 bases each). The V end was cut by 4 bases, the J end by 4 bases, with 13 bases between. The CDR3 sequence is 15 residues long. In germline, CDR1 is SNHLY, CDR2 FYNNEI. The CDR3, as DNA: TGTGCCAGCAGTGTCGGCCCGGGGCCCACCGGGGAGCTGTTTTTT. Amino acids: CASSVGPGPTGELFF.

The V and J genes are TRBV5-1 and TRBJ2-1; D is possibly TRBD1 (7 bases). V was shortened by 4 bases and J by 10 bases, with 24 bases between the two germline ends. CDR3 length: 16 residues. Germline CDR1 and CDR2: SGHRS and YFSETQ. CDR3 bases: TGCGCCAGCAGCGAGCAGGGGGGCTCAATACGTGGGGAGCAGTTCTTC. Translated: CASSEQGGSIRGEQFF. The whole variable domain, remainder taken from reference TRBV5-1 and TRBJ2-1, is KAGVTQTPRYLIKTRGQQVTLSCSPISGHRSVSWYQQTPGQGLQFLFEYFSETQRNKGNFPGRFSGRQFSNSRSEMNVSTLELGDSALYLCASSEQGGSIRGEQFFGPGTRLTVL.

The CDR3 coding sequence is TGTGCCAGTAGTATAGAAGGGGCAGGGCAAGATACGCAGTATTTT. Translated: CASSIEGAGQDTQYF. V is TRBV19 and J is TRBJ2-3, with D possibly TRBD1 on 5 matching bases. Per germline, CDR1 LNHDA and CDR2 SQIVND (reference sequence). There are 15 residues in the CDR3. The germline V and J ends were trimmed by 0 bases and 5 bases, with 12 bases remaining between them.

The sample holds a few counts of this clonotype. The gene calls are TRBV19 and TRBJ2-1; D is possibly TRBD1 or TRBD2 (5 bases each). Looked up from germline, CDR1 is LNHDA and CDR2 is SQIVND (reference sequence). The CDR3 runs to 16 residues. Trimming cost V 5 bases and J 0 bases, with 14 bases left between them. CDR3 protein: CASSLGGPSSYNEQFF. The CDR3 nucleotides are TGTGCCAGTAGTCTTGGGGGACCGAGCTCCTACAATGAGCAGTTCTTC.

Worth noting for this clonotype: A much larger clone differs by one base, so this may be a read error. This chain uses TRBV9 with TRBJ2-3; weak D call: TRBD2 (6 bases). The CDR3 covers 13 residues. Germline V gives CDR1 SGDLS, CDR2 YYNGEE. V shed 5 bases and J shed 8 bases, with 15 bases lying between them. CDR3 loop: CASRDRRRGTQYF. The DNA for the CDR3 is TGTGCCAGCAGGGACCGACGGCGGGGTACGCAGTATTTT.

The chain has TRBV29-1 and TRBJ2-4; 10 positions match TRBD1. The trim removed 4 bases at V and 4 bases at J, leaving 4 bases unmatched. CDR3 size: 14 residues. Germline-derived CDR1 and CDR2 are SQVTM and ANQGSEA. CDR3: CSVVEGQGKNIQYF. DNA of the CDR3: TGCAGCGTTGTTGAGGGACAGGGGAAAAACATTCAGTACTTC.

J is TRBJ2-7 and V is TRBV5-8; 9 nucleotides align to TRBD1. J gave up 1 base and V 6 bases, and 8 bases lay outside the gene matches. The CDR3 is 15 amino acids. Germline V gene data show CDR1 as SGHTS and CDR2 as YDEGEE. The CDR3 reads CASNSAGTGSYEQYF. The CDR3 DNA reads TGTGCCAGCAACTCTGCCGGGACAGGGTCCTACGAGCAGTACTTC.

A few counts support this clonotype. At one boundary the junction diverges from the germline segment, which might be a read error. The chain employs TRBV7-2 and TRBJ1-2; TRBD1 matches 7 bases. Germline CDR1 and CDR2: SGHTA and FQGNSA. The CDR3 is made up of 14 amino acids. The CDR3 region has the DNA TGTGCCAACAGCTCGAGGACAGGCTACTATGGCTACACCTTC. Translated: CANSSRTGYYGYTF.

This clonotype was counted many times. The V gene is TRBV7-9, the J gene TRBJ2-3; TRBD2 is a possible D gene (5 bases). The CDR3 runs to 15 residues. Looked up from germline, CDR1 is SEHNR and CDR2 is FQNEAQ (reference sequence). The V end lost 7 bases, the J end lost 2 bases, and 16 bases lay between the germline ends. CDR3 residues: CASNPDGKHTDTQYF. The CDR3 region has the DNA TGTGCCAGCAATCCGGACGGGAAACACACAGATACGCAGTATTTT.

The chain combines TRBV20-1 with TRBJ2-1; D not resolved. The CDR3 runs to 16 residues. Germline CDR1 DFQATT, CDR2 SNEGSKA (reference sequence). V was clipped by 0 bases and J by 4 bases, with 16 bases between them. Here the CDR3 reads CSARDLAHSEYNEQFF. For the CDR3, the DNA is TGCAGTGCTAGAGATTTGGCCCACTCCGAGTACAATGAGCAGTTCTTC.